These 12 T cell receptor beta chains came from one sample sequenced in a study of breast tumors, draining lymph nodes, adjacent tissues. TCRdb independently ran MiXCR on the multiplex PCR reads; one entry per CDR3 protein. The table has about 60,000 distinct CDR3 sequences, around 60% seen once; the top ten hold approximately 18%. Sequenced: breast tumor tissue. These receptors were collected from a female donor with breast cancer. Some clones in this sample may be carry-over from other donors' samples.

The sample holds many counts of this clonotype. V and J are TRBV24-1 and TRBJ2-2; D is unclear. Trimming shortened V by 8 bases and J by 7 bases, and 16 bases separated the two germline ends. The germline gives CDR1 KGHDR, CDR2 SFDVKD. The CDR3 covers 14 residues. CDR3 in DNA: TGTGCCACCACCTCAGTCGAGCTGAACGGGGAGCTGTTTTTT. Encoded protein: CATTSVELNGELFF.

The chain recombines TRBV24-1 with TRBJ1-2; 8 bases are a match to TRBD1. CDR3 length equals 16 residues. Germline-derived CDR1 and CDR2 are KGHDR and SFDVKD. Trimming at V came to 2 bases and at J to 7 bases, leaving 11 bases not matched to a gene. CDR3 nucleotides: TGTGCCACCAGTGATTCCGGACAGGGCAGGACTCGTGGCTACACCTTC. Amino acid sequence: CATSDSGQGRTRGYTF.

This clonotype has a count of ten or more. This chain links TRBV7-2 with TRBJ2-3; no firm D call. The CDR3 spans 13 residues. Trimming pared 2 bases from V and 3 bases from J, leaving 6 bases between. The germline V gene encodes CDR1 SGHTA and CDR2 FQGNSA. The DNA for the CDR3 is TGTGCCAGCAGCTTATCCGGGACAGATACGCAGTATTTT. As protein: CASSLSGTDTQYF.

At least ten counts were recorded for this clonotype. The J gene is TRBJ1-2, the V gene TRBV14; D is ambiguous. V was cut by 4 bases and J by 4 bases, with 19 bases left in between. CDR1 and CDR2 from the germline V gene are SGHDN and FVKESK. The CDR3 covers 16 residues. CDR3 in DNA: TGTGCCAGCAGCCCTCGAGGTGGGAACTCCCTCTATGGCTACACCTTC. Translation gives CASSPRGGNSLYGYTF.

This clonotype was seen ten or more times. This chain connects TRBV5-8 to TRBJ2-5; D unclear. The CDR3 length is 13 residues. Germline CDR1 is SGHTS and CDR2 is YDEGEE. The V end was cut by 0 bases, the J end by 1 base, with 4 bases between. The CDR3 reads CASSLAPQETQYF. The CDR3 nucleotides read TGTGCCAGCAGCTTGGCCCCCCAAGAGACCCAGTACTTC. The variable domain in full, completed from reference TRBV5-8 and TRBJ2-5, reads EAGVTQSPTHLIKTRGQQATLRCSPISGHTSVYWYQQALGLGLQFLLWYDEGEERNRGNFPPRFSGRQFPNYSSELNVNALELEDSALYLCASSLAPQETQYFGPGTRLLVL.

In this sample, this clonotype turned up many times. As DNA, the CDR3 is TGCAGTGCTAAGGGGGAGCCCGAAGGGGCCCAGTACTTC. The encoded protein is CSAKGEPEGAQYF. This rearrangement joins TRBV20-1 to TRBJ2-5, with D perhaps matching TRBD1 (6 bases). The germline V and J ends were trimmed by 4 bases and 9 bases, with 18 bases remaining between them. Germline loops: CDR1 DFQATT, CDR2 SNEGSKA (reference sequence). The CDR3 consists of 13 residues.

A remark on this clonotype: Possible read error: a much larger clone is one base away. This chain joins TRBV6-6 and TRBJ2-3; 8 nucleotides align to TRBD2. Germline CDR1 is MNHNY and CDR2 is SVGAGI (reference sequence). This CDR3 is 15 amino acids long. CDR3 sequence (DNA): TGTGCCAGCAGTCACGGCGCGACTAGCGTAGATGCGCAGTATTTT. It translates to CASSHGATSVDAQYF.

In its sample, this clonotype was seen many times. The CDR3 DNA follows: TGTGCCAGCAGGTCGCGAGGGGGGGAGACCCAGTACTTC. Protein sequence: CASRSRGGETQYF. V gene TRBV27 combines with J gene TRBJ2-5; perhaps D is TRBD1 or TRBD2 (6 bases each). The CDR3 covers 13 residues. CDR1 is MNHEY and CDR2 is SMNVEV in the germline V gene (reference sequence). The ends were cut back, 6 bases at V and 5 bases at J, with 13 bases in the middle.

V and J are TRBV20-1 and TRBJ2-3, with D unclear. This CDR3 contains 12 residues. Germline CDR1 reads DFQATT; CDR2 reads SNEGSKA (reference sequence). The ends were cut back, 3 bases at V and 5 bases at J, with 9 bases in the middle. The CDR3, as DNA: TGCAGTGCTAGGACTGGCGGAGATACGCAGTATTTT. It is translated as CSARTGGDTQYF.

The V call is TRBV5-4, the J call TRBJ2-1; 8 positions agree with TRBD1. V shed 4 bases, J shed 9 bases, and the junction held 9 bases outside the gene matches. Germline-derived CDR1 and CDR2 are SGHNT and YYREEE (reference sequence). There are 14 residues in the CDR3. This CDR3 is CASSLRTGSGEQFF. CDR3 nucleotide sequence: TGTGCCAGCAGCCTAAGGACAGGGAGCGGTGAGCAGTTCTTC.

With respect to this clonotype: This CDR3 fails to terminate in the conserved phenylalanine or tryptophan, so it likely reflects a read error. The chain couples TRBV25-1 to TRBJ2-7; the match to TRBD1 covers 12 bases. The germline V gene encodes CDR1 MGHDK and CDR2 SYGVNS. J was trimmed by 7 bases and V by 3 bases; bases with no gene match: 4. CDR3 size: 14 residues. The CDR3 region has the DNA TGTGCCAGCAGTGAGGGACAGGGGGCGTGGGAGCAGTACCTT. Its translation is CASSEGQGAWEQYL.

This clonotype has just one count. V gene TRBV7-3 combines with J gene TRBJ1-5, with 7 bases that match TRBD1. The CDR3 totals 20 residues. Trimming at V came to 5 bases and at J to 2 bases, leaving 21 bases not matched to a gene. Germline values: CDR1 SGHTA, CDR2 FQGTGA. The CDR3 DNA reads as TGTGCCAGCAGCCTCCAAACAGGACAGGATGGTCTATGGGGCAATCAGCCCCAGCATTTT. The encoded protein is CASSLQTGQDGLWGNQPQHF.